One sample yielded the 28 T cell receptor beta chains listed below, sequenced in a study of persistence of HIV-infected CD4 T cells. Overlapping HIV-1 Gag 15-mer peptides at approximately 0.96 ug per peptide per mL were used. CD4+ T cells upregulating both CD40 ligand and CD69 were sorted as responding cells. These receptors' antigens are unknown. The libraries were made with immunoSEQ version 4 in survey mode. TCRdb keeps only in-frame clones here, not all; method: immunoSEQ multiplex PCR. This sample carries tens of thousands of clones, about 74% of them seen once, and the ten largest clones take less than 2%. The source material was CD4+ T cells sorted from PBMCs after approximately 19-hour stimulation, sampled from a patient who received antiretroviral therapy. The receptors were gathered from an adult man with HIV who was CMV-seropositive.

V gene TRBV4-1 combines with J gene TRBJ1-2; D might be TRBD1 (5 bases). The V gene lost 0 bases and the J gene lost 3 bases, with 11 bases spanning the gap. This CDR3 comprises 15 residues. Germline CDR1 is MGHRA and CDR2 is YSYEKL. The CDR3 spells CASSQDAGIYYGYTF. CDR3 nucleotides: TGCGCCAGCAGCCAAGATGCAGGGATCTACTATGGCTACACCTTC.

The genes are TRBV7-6 and TRBJ1-1, with a weak D call TRBD1 (5 bases). CDR1 and CDR2 (germline): SGHVS, FNYEAQ. V gave up 5 bases and J gave up 5 bases, with 12 bases separating them. The CDR3 sequence is 13 residues long. The DNA of the CDR3 is TGTGCCAGCAGCAACATTGGGGCAACTGAAGCTTTCTTT. Translation gives CASSNIGATEAFF. The variable domain in full, completed from reference TRBV7-6 and TRBJ1-1, reads GAGVSQSPRYKVTKRGQDVALRCDPISGHVSLYWYRQALGQGPEFLTYFNYEAQQDKSGLPNDRFSAERPEGSISTLTIQRTEQRDSAMYRCASSNIGATEAFFGQGTRLTVV.

This chain connects TRBV19 to TRBJ2-2; 9 nucleotides line up with TRBD2. This CDR3 has 13 residues. The V gene end was trimmed by 4 bases and the J gene end by 14 bases; junction bases not matched to a gene: 8. Per the germline V gene, CDR1 is LNHDA and CDR2 is SQIVND (reference sequence). CDR3: CASSTLTSGILFF. The CDR3 nucleotides are TGTGCCAGTAGTACATTGACTAGCGGCATCCTGTTTTTT. The whole variable domain, filled in from reference TRBV19 and TRBJ2-2, reads DGGITQSPKYLFRKEGQNVTLSCEQNLNHDAMYWYRQDPGQGLRLIYYSQIVNDFQKGDIAEGYSVSREKKESFPLTVTSAQKNPTAFYLCASSTLTSGILFFGEGSRLTVL.

The chain has TRBV7-8 and TRBJ2-3; D not certain. Germline assignment: CDR1 SGHVS and CDR2 FQNEAQ. CDR3 length equals 13 residues. V lost 5 bases to trimming and J lost 2 bases, with 8 bases between them. CDR3 sequence reads: CASSPSPTDTQYF. The CDR3 DNA sequence: TGTGCCAGCAGCCCGTCCCCCACAGATACGCAGTATTTT.

The chain is built from TRBV7-6 and TRBJ1-3; 8 nucleotides match TRBD1. The germline V gene encodes CDR1 SGHVS and CDR2 FNYEAQ. The CDR3 contains 17 residues. Trimming took 5 bases from V and 0 from J; bases not matched to a gene: 9. CDR3 in amino acids: CASSNRQGRVSGNTIYF. In DNA, the CDR3 is TGTGCCAGCAGCAATAGACAGGGGAGAGTCTCTGGAAACACCATATATTTT.

CDR3: CASSAVGGHTTGELFF. The DNA of the CDR3 is TGTGCCAGCAGTGCTGTGGGGGGGCATACCACCGGGGAGCTGTTTTTT. The chain is built from TRBV6-4 and TRBJ2-2; D may be TRBD2 (7 bases). V was clipped by 4 bases and J by 4 bases, with 16 bases between them. CDR3 length: 16 residues. CDR1 MRHNA and CDR2 SNTAGT come from the germline V gene.

This chain joins TRBV7-9 and TRBJ1-3; 9 bases fit TRBD1. CDR1 is SEHNR and CDR2 is FQNEAQ in the germline V gene (reference sequence). The CDR3 covers 16 residues. Germline trimming cut 5 bases from V and 2 bases from J; bases unmatched to any gene: 7. CDR3 DNA sequence: TGTGCCAGCAGCAAACAGGGGGCTTGGACTGGAAACACCATATATTTT. Translating gives CASSKQGAWTGNTIYF.

The CDR3 DNA follows: TGCGCCAGCGCGCCCCCCGCTAGCGGGGTCTACGAGCAGTACTTC. Translated, it gives CASAPPASGVYEQYF. The chain combines TRBV5-1 with TRBJ2-7, with 9 bases matching TRBD2. Per the germline V gene, CDR1 is SGHRS and CDR2 is YFSETQ. The CDR3 is 15 residues long. Losses at the gene ends were 7 bases for V and 3 bases for J; bases not matched to a gene: 11.

V gene TRBV7-6 combines with J gene TRBJ2-1; D possibly corresponds to TRBD2 (6 bases). V was clipped by 1 base and J by 5 bases, with 12 bases between them. This CDR3 has 15 residues. The V gene's germline CDR1 is SGHVS and CDR2 FNYEAQ. CDR3 DNA sequence: TGTGCCAGCAGCTTAGGGGGGGTTTACAACAATGAGCAGTTCTTC. Translating gives CASSLGGVYNNEQFF.

J is TRBJ2-7 and V is TRBV3-1 (or the pseudogene TRBV3-2); D perhaps matches TRBD2 (6 bases). The germline CDR1 and CDR2 sequences are LGHDT and YNNKEL (reference sequence). The CDR3 loop spans 13 amino acids. V lost 4 bases, J lost 5 bases, and 12 bases lay in between. Here the CDR3 DNA reads TGTGCCAGCAGCCCCTATCGCGGGGACGAGCAGTACTTC. It codes for CASSPYRGDEQYF.

This rearrangement joins TRBV3-1 (or the pseudogene TRBV3-2) to TRBJ2-1, with D perhaps TRBD2 (6 bases). The CDR3 loop spans 15 amino acids. Deletions cut 2 bases from V and 9 bases from J, with 17 bases between. Germline CDR1 LGHDT, CDR2 YNNKEL (reference sequence). CDR3 DNA sequence: TGTGCCAGCAGCCAAAACGTTGGCCTCGGGGGTGAGCAGTTCTTC. It yields the protein CASSQNVGLGGEQFF.

The sample holds a few counts of this clone. The CDR3, as DNA: TGTGCCAGCAGCCCCCGACTGGGAGCCACTGAAGCTTTCTTT. Translation gives CASSPRLGATEAFF. The rearrangement joins TRBV2 to TRBJ1-1; D not certain. Trimming took 6 bases from V and 4 from J, leaving 15 bases between them. The germline V gene has CDR1 SNHLY and CDR2 FYNNEI. CDR3 length: 14 amino acids.

This clone occurred a few times. The V call is TRBV12-3 or TRBV12-4, the J call TRBJ2-7; 9 nucleotides agree with TRBD1. The CDR3 totals 13 residues. V shed 6 bases, J shed 6 bases, and the junction held 6 bases outside the gene matches. The CDR3: CASSPGQGGEQYF. In DNA, the CDR3 is TGTGCCAGCAGCCCGGGACAGGGAGGCGAGCAGTACTTC.

The V and J genes are TRBV18 and TRBJ1-1; the D gene is possibly TRBD1 (6 bases). Germline CDR1 is KGHSH and CDR2 is LQKENI. V lost 3 bases, J lost 7 bases, and 15 bases lay in between. The CDR3 is made up of 14 amino acids. Here the CDR3 reads CASSPGGDSSEAFF. The CDR3, as DNA: TGTGCCAGCTCACCTGGGGGCGACAGTAGTGAAGCTTTCTTT. The whole variable domain, filled in from reference TRBV18 and TRBJ1-1, reads NAGVMQNPRHLVRRRGQEARLRCSPMKGHSHVYWYRQLPEEGLKFMVYLQKENIIDESGMPKERFSAEFPKEGPSILRIQQVVRGDSAAYFCASSPGGDSSEAFFGQGTRLTVV.

The chain joins TRBV10-1 to TRBJ2-3; D gene unclear. The CDR3 covers 14 residues. V was trimmed by 4 bases and J by 0 bases, leaving 8 bases between them. In germline, CDR1 is WNHNN, CDR2 SYGVQD (reference sequence). CDR3 sequence (DNA): TGCGCCAGCAGTGCCCTAGGCAGCACAGATACGCAGTATTTT. Its translation is CASSALGSTDTQYF.

V is TRBV19 and J is TRBJ1-1; D is possibly TRBD1 (6 bases). This CDR3 spans 16 amino acids. Germline V CDR1 and CDR2: LNHDA, SQIVND (reference sequence). Trimming left V 5 bases short and J 0 bases short, with 16 bases between. Here the CDR3 DNA reads TGTGCCAGTAGTTTGCAACAGGGAGGGGTGAACACTGAAGCTTTCTTT. Protein: CASSLQQGGVNTEAFF.

Regarding this clone: Other nucleotide sequences in the sample specify the same CDR3. The V call is TRBV7-9, the J call TRBJ2-1; D ambiguous. Germline V lookup: CDR1 SEHNR, CDR2 FQNEAQ (reference sequence). The CDR3 extends over 12 amino acids. V dropped 1 base and J dropped 10 bases, with 8 bases sitting between them. CDR3 DNA sequence: TGTGCCAGCAGCTTAGGGCAGGAGGAGCAGTTCTTC. As protein: CASSLGQEEQFF.

The genes are TRBV11-3 and TRBJ2-7; 7 bases are shared with TRBD2. CDR3 length equals 13 residues. The V and J ends lost 1 base and 6 bases, in that order; junction bases with no gene match: 3. In germline, CDR1 is SGHNT, CDR2 YENEEA. CDR3 coding DNA: TGTGCCAGCAGCTTAGTTCCGGGGGGCGAGCAGTACTTC. Translation: CASSLVPGGEQYF.

This chain links TRBV30 with TRBJ1-6; 8 nucleotides line up with TRBD1. In germline, CDR1 is GTSNPN, CDR2 SVGIG (reference sequence). This CDR3 spans 15 amino acids. J gave up 13 bases and V 0 bases, and 11 bases lay outside the gene matches. The CDR3 sequence: CAWSVPDRALFPLHF. For the CDR3, the DNA is TGTGCCTGGAGTGTACCGGACAGGGCTTTGTTTCCCCTCCACTTT.

The chain is built from TRBV7-8 and TRBJ1-5, with D perhaps matching TRBD1 (5 bases). CDR3 length: 15 amino acids. Germline V lookup: CDR1 SGHVS, CDR2 FQNEAQ. Trimming stripped 1 base from V and 10 bases from J, with 17 bases between. The CDR3 is CASSLGDSAIKPQHF. DNA of the CDR3: TGTGCCAGCAGCTTAGGAGACAGTGCAATCAAACCCCAGCATTTT.

V and J are TRBV7-9 and TRBJ2-7; D is uncertain. The CDR3 covers 14 residues. Between the trimmed V and J ends, which lost 5 bases and 2 bases, there was a span of 13 bases. CDR1 and CDR2 from the germline V gene are SEHNR and FQNEAQ (reference sequence). The CDR3 is CASSTDTRPYEQYF. The DNA for the CDR3 is TGTGCCAGCAGCACCGACACCAGGCCCTACGAGCAGTACTTC.

This chain links TRBV7-9 with TRBJ1-5, with D unresolved. The V and J ends lost 5 bases and 3 bases respectively, with 11 bases between them. Germline values: CDR1 SEHNR, CDR2 FQNEAQ (reference sequence). The CDR3 consists of 14 residues. The CDR3 region has the DNA TGTGCCAGCAGCGCCGTGCAGGTCAATCAGCCCCAGCATTTT. Protein product: CASSAVQVNQPQHF.

This clone was seen once. V and J are TRBV5-1 and TRBJ2-1, with 9 bases lining up with TRBD1. Looked up from germline, CDR1 is SGHRS and CDR2 is YFSETQ. This CDR3 has 14 residues. V shed 4 bases and J 10 bases; nucleotides not matched to a gene: 9. The CDR3 DNA reads TGCGCCAGCAGCCAGGACAGGGGAAGTAAAGAGCAGTTCTTC. Amino acid sequence: CASSQDRGSKEQFF.

The gene calls are TRBV2 and TRBJ1-6; D may be TRBD1 (5 bases). From germline, CDR1 is SNHLY and CDR2 FYNNEI. The CDR3 totals 13 residues. V was pared by 0 bases and J by 13 bases, with 10 bases between. The CDR3 is CASSEAKGPPLHF. The DNA of the CDR3 is TGTGCCAGCAGTGAAGCGAAGGGGCCCCCCCTCCACTTT.

The chain uses TRBV4-2 and TRBJ2-3; the match to TRBD2 covers 7 bases. Germline CDR1 is LGHNA and CDR2 is YNFKEQ. The CDR3 contains 17 residues. V gave up 0 bases and J gave up 5 bases; unmatched junction bases: 11. The CDR3 nucleotides are TGTGCCAGCAGCCAAGACTATGGGGGGGGGAAAAAAGATACGCAGTATTTT. Residues: CASSQDYGGGKKDTQYF.

By proportion, this clone is medium-sized (0.01 to 0.1%). The chain links TRBV2 to TRBJ1-6; D is ambiguous. The V and J ends lost 6 bases and 13 bases respectively, with 25 bases between them. CDR1 is SNHLY, CDR2 FYNNEI, per germline. The CDR3 runs to 16 residues. CDR3 coding DNA: TGTGCCAGCAGATCCGCCTTCCGGGCCCCCGCCAAGCCCCTCCACTTT. Protein product: CASRSAFRAPAKPLHF.

The rearrangement joins TRBV5-1 to TRBJ2-7, with TRBD1 matching 9 bases. This CDR3 contains 16 residues. The germline gives CDR1 SGHRS, CDR2 YFSETQ. After removal of 4 bases from V and 3 bases from J, the junction contained 11 bases not matched to a gene. The CDR3 here is CASSPPGQGDLYEQYF. Written as DNA, the CDR3 is TGCGCCAGCAGCCCCCCGGGACAGGGCGATCTCTACGAGCAGTACTTC. The variable domain in full, completed from reference TRBV5-1 and TRBJ2-7, reads KAGVTQTPRYLIKTRGQQVTLSCSPISGHRSVSWYQQTPGQGLQFLFEYFSETQRNKGNFPGRFSGRQFSNSRSEMNVSTLELGDSALYLCASSPPGQGDLYEQYFGPGTRLTVT.

This chain uses TRBV29-1 with TRBJ2-5; 11 bases agree with TRBD2. Germline V gives CDR1 SQVTM, CDR2 ANQGSEA. V lost 4 bases and J lost 4; bases outside the gene matches: 11. The CDR3 runs 16 residues. The CDR3 spells CSVVPSGGHTGETQYF. The CDR3 DNA follows: TGCAGCGTTGTGCCTAGCGGGGGGCACACGGGAGAGACCCAGTACTTC.